These 5 T cell receptor beta chains originate from one sample sequenced in a study of T cells in tumors after PD-1 blockade. Method: immunoSEQ multiplex PCR; TCRdb's copy keeps in-frame clones and lacks some. Counted here are 60,000 to 70,000 clones, approximately 74% occurring once; the ten biggest clones make up 4.7%. Sample: PBMCs, taken after anti-PD-1 treatment. All receptors derive from a human donor with basal cell carcinoma.

The rearrangement joins TRBV27 to TRBJ1-2; 7 bases agree with TRBD1. The CDR3 is made up of 16 amino acids. Germline loops: CDR1 MNHEY, CDR2 SMNVEV (reference sequence). V lost 0 bases to trimming and J lost 7 bases; unmatched junction nucleotides: 11. CDR3 in amino acids: CASSLSGQIVRAGYTF. The DNA of the CDR3 is TGTGCCAGCAGTTTATCGGGACAGATCGTTAGGGCTGGCTACACCTTC.

The V gene is TRBV2, the J gene TRBJ1-2; TRBD1 agrees at 8 bases. The germline gives CDR1 SNHLY, CDR2 FYNNEI. The length of the CDR3 is 13 residues. V shed 1 base, J shed 7 bases, and the junction held 2 bases outside the gene matches. CDR3 nucleotide sequence: TGTGCCAGCAGTGAAGGACAGGGGTTTGGCTACACCTTC. This codes for CASSEGQGFGYTF.

This clone was seen a handful of times. The chain carries TRBV11-3 and TRBJ2-6; a weak D match, TRBD2 (6 bases). Trimming took 1 base from V and 2 from J, leaving 6 bases between them. CDR3 length: 15 residues. Germline values: CDR1 SGHNT, CDR2 YENEEA. Here the CDR3 DNA reads TGTGCCAGCAGCTTAGGGGGGGCTGGGGCCAACGTCCTGACTTTC. Translating gives CASSLGGAGANVLTF.

J is TRBJ1-5 and V is TRBV6-5, with D tentatively TRBD1 (5 bases). This CDR3 spans 14 amino acids. V lost 7 bases and J 4 bases, leaving 14 bases between the germline ends. The germline V gene encodes CDR1 MNHEY and CDR2 SVGAGI. The CDR3 here is CASTKGAVNQPQHF. CDR3 nucleotides: TGTGCCAGCACGAAAGGGGCGGTTAATCAGCCCCAGCATTTT.

This chain links TRBV6-5 with TRBJ1-5, with D possibly being TRBD1 (5 bases). The length of the CDR3 is 15 residues. With 5 bases removed from V and 5 bases from J, the gap between germline ends came to 16 bases. Germline V gene lookup returns CDR1 MNHEY and CDR2 SVGAGI. The CDR3 sequence is CASSINVAGHQPQHF. DNA for the CDR3: TGTGCCAGCAGTATTAATGTGGCAGGGCATCAGCCCCAGCATTTT.